Listed here is a single T cell receptor beta chain. The entry originates in a study of radiotherapy plus CTLA-4 blockade in lung cancer. This CDR3 spans 14 amino acids. Germline V gives CDR1 MDHEN, CDR2 SYDVKM. V lost 6 bases and J lost 1; bases outside the gene matches: 5. Clones were read by immunoSEQ multiplex PCR, and TCRdb kept only the in-frame ones, dropping some. Counted here are about 73,000 clones, more than 75% occurring once; the ten biggest clones make up roughly two fifths. V and J are TRBV28 and TRBJ2-7, with 8 bases matching TRBD2. The receptor comes from a human donor with non-small cell lung cancer that progressed on radiotherapy plus ipilimumab. Sample: peripheral blood, taken from a patient treated with radiotherapy plus ipilimumab. The CDR3 DNA follows: TGTGCCAGCAGCTTAGCGGGATTATCCTACGAGCAGTACGTC. It specifies CASSLAGLSYEQYV.